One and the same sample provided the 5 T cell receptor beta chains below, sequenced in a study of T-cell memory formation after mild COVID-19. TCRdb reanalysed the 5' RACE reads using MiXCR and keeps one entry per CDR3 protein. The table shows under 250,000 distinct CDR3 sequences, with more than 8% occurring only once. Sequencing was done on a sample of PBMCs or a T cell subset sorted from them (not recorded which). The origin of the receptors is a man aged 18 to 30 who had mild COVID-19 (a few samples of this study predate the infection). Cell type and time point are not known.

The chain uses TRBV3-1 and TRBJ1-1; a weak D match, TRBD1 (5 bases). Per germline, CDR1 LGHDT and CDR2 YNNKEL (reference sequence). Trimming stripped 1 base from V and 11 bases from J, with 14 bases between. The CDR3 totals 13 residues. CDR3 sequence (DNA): TGTGCCAGCAGCCAAGGGGACCTAAGAGGGGCTTTCTTT. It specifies CASSQGDLRGAFF.

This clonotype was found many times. Written as DNA, the CDR3 is TGTGCCAGCAGCTTAGAGAGGGAGGATGAGCAGTTCTTC. Amino acid sequence: CASSLEREDEQFF. This rearrangement joins TRBV7-2 to TRBJ2-1, with a tentative D call TRBD2 (6 bases). The CDR3 has 13 amino acids. Looked up from germline, CDR1 is SGHTA and CDR2 is FQGNSA. The V gene lost 1 base and the J gene lost 8 bases, with 9 bases spanning the gap.

CDR3 region: CASRSAGQPQHF. The CDR3, as DNA: TGTGCCAGCAGGTCGGCGGGTCAGCCCCAGCATTTT. V is TRBV12-3 or TRBV12-4 and J is TRBJ1-5, with D uncertain. The CDR3 is made up of 12 amino acids. V lost 6 bases to trimming and J lost 6 bases, with 9 bases between them.

CDR3 in DNA: TGCGCCAGCAGAGAAAGCGGGGGGGCGCAGACCCAGTACTTC. Translating it yields CASRESGGAQTQYF. The chain employs TRBV5-1 and TRBJ2-5; TRBD2 agrees at 10 bases. After removal of 5 bases from V and 6 bases from J, the junction contained 7 bases not matched to a gene. This CDR3 has 14 amino acids. The germline gives CDR1 SGHRS, CDR2 YFSETQ.

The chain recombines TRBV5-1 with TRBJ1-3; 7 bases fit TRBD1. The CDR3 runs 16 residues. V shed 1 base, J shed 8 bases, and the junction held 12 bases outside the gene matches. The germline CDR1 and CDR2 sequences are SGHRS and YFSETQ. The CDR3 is CASSLTPGQIEDTIYF. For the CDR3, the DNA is TGCGCCAGCAGCTTGACCCCGGGACAGATAGAAGACACCATATATTTT.